This TCR beta chain comes out of a study of blood T cell repertoires in COVID-19. Turning to the study itself: The United States, Italy and Spain supplied acute and convalescent COVID-19 samples.

Per the authors' pipeline: Reference gene primer amplification gave estimated nucleated cell counts. This table comes from immunoSEQ multiplex PCR, and its TCRdb copy is limited to in-frame clones, with some not included. V and J calls and clone size follow that table, whereas D and trimming were derived from the DNA. This table has about 90,000 clones, over 70% appearing once. Input material: peripheral blood. This clonotype was sampled from a woman older than 75 with acute or convalescent COVID-19.

CDR3 protein: CSVGTPEAFF. CDR3 bases: TGCAGCGTTGGGACACCTGAAGCTTTCTTT. This chain links TRBV29-1 with TRBJ1-1, with D possibly TRBD1 on 5 matching bases. The germline V gene encodes CDR1 SQVTM and CDR2 ANQGSEA. V was cut by 4 bases and J by 6 bases, with 6 bases left in between. CDR3 length equals 10 residues.